These T cell receptor beta chains were read from a single sample in a study of CD8+ T cells in alopecia areata. Clones were sequenced by immunoSEQ multiplex PCR, and TCRdb holds only the in-frame ones, with some missing. Altogether 120,000 to 150,000 clones are present, around 47% being singletons, with the ten largest covering approximately 7%. Sequenced sample: CD4+ T cells sorted from blood. The origin of the receptors is a human donor with alopecia areata. Both conserved end residues are part of each CDR3. The order of the fields is V gene, D gene, clone size, J gene, CDR3 protein, CDR3 DNA. D genes are given only for firm matches. Clone size appears in some rows only: once, few, many, or a class for an expanded clone.

V gene: TRBV14; D gene: NA; clone size: few; J gene: TRBJ1-1; CDR3 protein: CASSLLDVQTEAFF; CDR3 DNA: TGTGCCAGCAGCCTCTTGGATGTGCAAACTGAAGCTTTCTTT
V gene: TRBV27; D gene: NA; clone size: NA; J gene: TRBJ2-1; CDR3 protein: CASSGPYNEQFF; CDR3 DNA: TGTGCCAGCAGCGGTCCGTACAATGAGCAGTTCTTC
V gene: TRBV10-3; D gene: NA; clone size: few; J gene: TRBJ2-1; CDR3 protein: CAISADGDNEQFF; CDR3 DNA: TGTGCCATCAGTGCGGACGGAGACAATGAGCAGTTCTTC
V gene: TRBV7-9; D gene: NA; clone size: NA; J gene: TRBJ2-5; CDR3 protein: CASSPGGGQETQYF; CDR3 DNA: TGTGCCAGCAGCCCCGGCGGCGGCCAAGAGACCCAGTACTTC
V gene: TRBV7-3; D gene: NA; clone size: NA; J gene: TRBJ2-3; CDR3 protein: CASSPQPGTDTQYF; CDR3 DNA: TGTGCCAGCAGCCCCCAGCCCGGCACAGATACGCAGTATTTT
V gene: TRBV19; D gene: NA; clone size: few; J gene: TRBJ1-5; CDR3 protein: CASRGSRVQGSQPQHF; CDR3 DNA: TGTGCCAGTAGGGGATCCAGGGTACAGGGATCCCAGCCCCAGCATTTT
V gene: TRBV9; D gene: NA; clone size: few; J gene: TRBJ2-7; CDR3 protein: CASSVGVGSSYEQYF; CDR3 DNA: TGTGCCAGCAGCGTAGGGGTGGGTAGCTCCTACGAGCAGTACTTC
V gene: TRBV7-3; D gene: NA; clone size: NA; J gene: TRBJ2-5; CDR3 protein: CASSQTGQETQYF; CDR3 DNA: TGTGCCAGCAGCCAGACAGGTCAAGAGACCCAGTACTTC
V gene: TRBV5-6; D gene: TRBD2; clone size: once; J gene: TRBJ2-1; CDR3 protein: CASRRTTSGRDNEQFF; CDR3 DNA: TGTGCCAGCCGGAGAACGACTAGCGGGAGGGACAATGAGCAGTTCTTC
V gene: TRBV11-2; D gene: NA; clone size: few; J gene: TRBJ2-3; CDR3 protein: CASRDYTDTQYF; CDR3 DNA: TGTGCCAGCAGGGACTACACAGATACGCAGTATTTT
V gene: TRBV9; D gene: NA; clone size: NA; J gene: TRBJ2-3; CDR3 protein: CASSVGDGGLDTQYF; CDR3 DNA: TGTGCCAGCAGCGTAGGGGACGGCGGATTGGATACGCAGTATTTT
V gene: TRBV27; D gene: NA; clone size: NA; J gene: TRBJ1-1; CDR3 protein: CASSLSMLNTEAFF; CDR3 DNA: TGTGCCAGCAGTTTATCAATGCTGAACACTGAAGCTTTCTTT
V gene: TRBV30; D gene: NA; clone size: NA; J gene: TRBJ2-1; CDR3 protein: CARGGGPVTYNEQFF; CDR3 DNA: TGTGCCCGAGGAGGAGGGCCCGTTACCTACAATGAGCAGTTCTTC
V gene: TRBV19; D gene: NA; clone size: few; J gene: TRBJ2-3; CDR3 protein: CASSTHFSGLTDTQYF; CDR3 DNA: TGTGCCAGTTCTACCCATTTCAGCGGGCTTACAGATACGCAGTATTTT
V gene: TRBV29-1; D gene: NA; clone size: NA; J gene: TRBJ2-4; CDR3 protein: CSVKDSQLAKNIQYF; CDR3 DNA: TGCAGCGTTAAGGACAGCCAGCTAGCCAAAAACATTCAGTACTTC
V gene: TRBV11-1; D gene: NA; clone size: NA; J gene: TRBJ2-1; CDR3 protein: CASSLYLTRSYNEQFF; CDR3 DNA: TGTGCCAGCAGCTTGTACCTGACCCGCTCCTACAATGAGCAGTTCTTC
V gene: TRBV11-2; D gene: NA; clone size: NA; J gene: TRBJ2-1; CDR3 protein: CASSLDPHNEQFF; CDR3 DNA: TGTGCCAGCAGCTTAGATCCACACAATGAGCAGTTCTTC
V gene: TRBV6-5; D gene: TRBD2; clone size: NA; J gene: TRBJ2-3; CDR3 protein: CASSYSGLARTDTQYF; CDR3 DNA: TGTGCCAGCAGTTACTCCGGACTAGCGCGCACAGATACGCAGTATTTT
V gene: TRBV5-1; D gene: NA; clone size: NA; J gene: TRBJ2-1; CDR3 protein: CASSLVGASYNEQFF; CDR3 DNA: TGCGCCAGCAGCTTGGTGGGGGCCTCGTACAATGAGCAGTTCTTC
V gene: TRBV30; D gene: NA; clone size: NA; J gene: TRBJ1-2; CDR3 protein: CAWSVGLGYGYTF; CDR3 DNA: TGTGCCTGGAGTGTAGGATTGGGCTATGGCTACACCTTC
V gene: TRBV27; D gene: TRBD2; clone size: few; J gene: TRBJ2-7; CDR3 protein: CASTASGSSYEQYF; CDR3 DNA: TGTGCCAGCACCGCTAGCGGGAGCTCCTACGAGCAGTACTTC
V gene: TRBV6-5; D gene: TRBD1; clone size: NA; J gene: TRBJ1-1; CDR3 protein: CASGTGGEAFF; CDR3 DNA: TGTGCCAGCGGTACAGGGGGAGAAGCTTTCTTT
V gene: TRBV5-6; D gene: NA; clone size: NA; J gene: TRBJ2-1; CDR3 protein: CASSRASEQFF; CDR3 DNA: TGTGCCAGCAGCAGAGCCTCTGAGCAGTTCTTC
V gene: TRBV5-4; D gene: TRBD2; clone size: few; J gene: TRBJ2-1; CDR3 protein: CASSLFLAGGNEQFF; CDR3 DNA: TGTGCCAGCAGCTTGTTTCTAGCGGGAGGCAATGAGCAGTTCTTC
V gene: TRBV28; D gene: NA; clone size: NA; J gene: TRBJ2-1; CDR3 protein: CASKLNLGEQFF; CDR3 DNA: TGTGCCAGCAAACTGAATTTGGGTGAGCAGTTCTTC
V gene: TRBV5-4; D gene: NA; clone size: once; J gene: TRBJ2-7; CDR3 protein: CASSPWGREQYF; CDR3 DNA: TGTGCCAGCAGCCCCTGGGGGCGCGAGCAGTACTTC
V gene: TRBV7-9; D gene: TRBD2; clone size: NA; J gene: TRBJ2-3; CDR3 protein: CASSLIAGVTDTQYF; CDR3 DNA: TGTGCCAGCAGCCTAATAGCGGGAGTGACAGATACGCAGTATTTT
V gene: TRBV29-1; D gene: NA; clone size: NA; J gene: TRBJ2-1; CDR3 protein: CSVSFGAAPSYNEQFF; CDR3 DNA: TGCAGCGTTTCTTTTGGCGCTGCCCCCTCCTACAATGAGCAGTTCTTC
V gene: TRBV30; D gene: NA; clone size: NA; J gene: TRBJ1-2; CDR3 protein: CAGKHGAYGYTF; CDR3 DNA: TGTGCCGGAAAACACGGAGCCTATGGCTACACCTTC
V gene: TRBV6-5; D gene: TRBD1; clone size: NA; J gene: TRBJ2-7; CDR3 protein: CASRISGTGTYEQYF; CDR3 DNA: TGTGCCAGCAGAATCTCCGGGACAGGAACCTACGAGCAGTACTTC
V gene: TRBV4-2; D gene: NA; clone size: NA; J gene: TRBJ2-1; CDR3 protein: CASSQDEVQREQFF; CDR3 DNA: TGTGCCAGCAGCCAAGATGAGGTCCAGCGGGAGCAGTTCTTC
V gene: TRBV30; D gene: NA; clone size: few; J gene: TRBJ2-7; CDR3 protein: CAWSVPSNEQYF; CDR3 DNA: TGTGCCTGGAGTGTACCGTCCAACGAGCAGTACTTC
V gene: TRBV29-1; D gene: NA; clone size: NA; J gene: TRBJ1-1; CDR3 protein: CSGKGWMNTEAFF; CDR3 DNA: TGCAGCGGTAAGGGTTGGATGAACACTGAAGCTTTCTTT
V gene: TRBV30; D gene: NA; clone size: NA; J gene: TRBJ2-2; CDR3 protein: CAWRRDAGELFF; CDR3 DNA: TGTGCCTGGAGGCGGGATGCCGGGGAGCTGTTTTTT
V gene: TRBV19; D gene: NA; clone size: NA; J gene: TRBJ2-1; CDR3 protein: CASSLARSSYNEQFF; CDR3 DNA: TGTGCCAGTAGTCTAGCGCGCAGCTCCTACAATGAGCAGTTCTTC
V gene: TRBV5-1; D gene: TRBD1; clone size: NA; J gene: TRBJ2-5; CDR3 protein: CASSLGDRQETQYF; CDR3 DNA: TGCGCCAGCAGCCTCGGGGACAGACAAGAGACCCAGTACTTC
V gene: TRBV6-5; D gene: TRBD1; clone size: NA; J gene: TRBJ2-1; CDR3 protein: CASSAQGSGEQFF; CDR3 DNA: TGTGCCAGCAGTGCACAGGGGTCAGGTGAGCAGTTCTTC
V gene: TRBV20-1; D gene: NA; clone size: NA; J gene: TRBJ2-2; CDR3 protein: CSAQGTGELFF; CDR3 DNA: TGCAGCGCGCAGGGGACCGGGGAGCTGTTTTTT
V gene: TRBV7-2; D gene: TRBD2; clone size: NA; J gene: TRBJ2-7; CDR3 protein: CASRQSGTGEQYF; CDR3 DNA: TGTGCCAGCAGACAAAGCGGGACTGGGGAGCAGTACTTC
V gene: TRBV5-1; D gene: TRBD2; clone size: NA; J gene: TRBJ2-7; CDR3 protein: CASSTPGREYGEQYF; CDR3 DNA: TGCGCCAGCAGCACTCCCGGGCGGGAGTATGGCGAGCAGTACTTC
V gene: TRBV7-6; D gene: TRBD2; clone size: NA; J gene: TRBJ2-3; CDR3 protein: CASSSRLAGVPDTQYF; CDR3 DNA: TGTGCCAGCAGCTCAAGACTAGCGGGAGTGCCAGATACGCAGTATTTT
V gene: TRBV30; D gene: NA; clone size: NA; J gene: TRBJ1-2; CDR3 protein: CAWSVSSPEIYGYTF; CDR3 DNA: TGTGCCTGGAGTGTATCTTCTCCGGAAATCTATGGCTACACCTTC
V gene: TRBV29-1; D gene: TRBD1; clone size: few; J gene: TRBJ1-1; CDR3 protein: CSVGTGPTEAFF; CDR3 DNA: TGCAGCGTTGGGACAGGGCCCACTGAAGCTTTCTTT
V gene: TRBV28; D gene: NA; clone size: many; J gene: TRBJ1-1; CDR3 protein: CASTWGGVYTEAFF; CDR3 DNA: TGTGCCAGCACATGGGGAGGGGTTTACACTGAAGCTTTCTTT
V gene: TRBV6-1; D gene: NA; clone size: NA; J gene: TRBJ2-6; CDR3 protein: CASMEGGSGANVLTF; CDR3 DNA: TGTGCCAGCATGGAGGGGGGCTCCGGGGCCAACGTCCTGACTTTC
V gene: TRBV11-2; D gene: TRBD1; clone size: few; J gene: TRBJ2-7; CDR3 protein: CASSLGRRTGETSYEQYF; CDR3 DNA: TGTGCCAGCAGCTTAGGACGACGGACAGGGGAAACCTCCTACGAGCAGTACTTC
V gene: TRBV5-1; D gene: TRBD1; clone size: NA; J gene: TRBJ1-1; CDR3 protein: CASSLDRGRAFF; CDR3 DNA: TGCGCCAGCAGCTTAGACAGGGGGAGAGCTTTCTTT
V gene: TRBV29-1; D gene: NA; clone size: few; J gene: TRBJ1-4; CDR3 protein: CSYKENEKLFF; CDR3 DNA: TGCAGCTATAAGGAAAATGAAAAACTGTTTTTT
V gene: TRBV28; D gene: NA; clone size: NA; J gene: TRBJ2-1; CDR3 protein: CASSFPGAGAYNEQFF; CDR3 DNA: TGTGCCAGCAGTTTCCCGGGAGCTGGTGCCTACAATGAGCAGTTCTTC
V gene: TRBV4-2; D gene: TRBD2; clone size: once; J gene: TRBJ2-3; CDR3 protein: CASSQRGGSTDTQYF; CDR3 DNA: TGTGCCAGCAGCCAGCGGGGGGGTAGCACAGATACGCAGTATTTT
V gene: TRBV9; D gene: NA; clone size: NA; J gene: TRBJ2-1; CDR3 protein: CASSVARTEQFF; CDR3 DNA: TGTGCCAGCAGCGTAGCTCGCACTGAGCAGTTCTTC
V gene: TRBV6-5; D gene: TRBD2; clone size: NA; J gene: TRBJ2-1; CDR3 protein: CASSSTEREEFF; CDR3 DNA: TGTGCCAGCAGCAGTACTGAGCGGGAGGAGTTCTTC
V gene: TRBV23-1; D gene: TRBD1; clone size: NA; J gene: TRBJ1-2; CDR3 protein: CASTSDRCFVYGYTF; CDR3 DNA: TGCGCCAGCACCTCGGACAGGTGCTTTGTCTATGGCTACACCTTC
V gene: TRBV6-5; D gene: TRBD1; clone size: NA; J gene: TRBJ2-7; CDR3 protein: CASNSGTGTYEQYF; CDR3 DNA: TGTGCCAGCAACTCCGGGACAGGGACCTACGAGCAGTACTTC
V gene: TRBV5-1; D gene: NA; clone size: NA; J gene: TRBJ2-1; CDR3 protein: CASSLDRGISYNEQFF; CDR3 DNA: TGCGCCAGCAGCTTGGATCGGGGGATCTCCTACAATGAGCAGTTCTTC
V gene: TRBV30; D gene: TRBD2; clone size: few; J gene: TRBJ2-1; CDR3 protein: CAWSVIAGVSEQFF; CDR3 DNA: TGTGCCTGGAGTGTAATAGCGGGAGTTTCTGAGCAGTTCTTC